What follows is one T cell receptor (beta chain) and its context. Antigen specificity is unknown. The entry originates in a study of post-analysis software for immune sequencing data. The CDR3 totals 13 residues. Germline V gene data show CDR1 as SGHTA and CDR2 as FQGNSA. Points from the study as a whole: Pronounced co-clustering by F measure was evident among identically batched samples. Patients carried four or five TRBV segments more frequently than controls did, and TRBV5-6, TRBV5-1 and TRBV20-1 were among them.

Prepared libraries of TCR beta cDNA carried unique molecular identifiers. Each CDR3 protein is one row after TCRdb ran MiXCR on the PCR reads. The sample lists almost 700,000 distinct CDR3 sequences, approximately 60% occurring once. The clonotype originates from a girl aged 2-10 years with multiple sclerosis. V and J are TRBV7-2 and TRBJ2-4; 7 bases fit TRBD1. The DNA matches TRBJ2-7 better at its end, which makes the J call doubtful. Sequencing used blood. The CDR3 sequence: CASSLDHRGEQYF. CDR3 coding DNA: TGTGCCAGCAGCTTAGACCACAGGGGCGAGCAGTACTTC.